This entry is about one T cell receptor (beta chain). This sample includes further DNA sequences coding for the same CDR3. The PCR used 60 Vbeta and 13 Jbeta primers. Method: immunoSEQ multiplex PCR; TCRdb's copy keeps in-frame clones and lacks some. The sample has 140,000 to 150,000 clones; approximately 70% are singletons. The data were obtained in a study of cytomegalovirus exposure and HLA in healthy donors. CDR1 and CDR2 (germline): SQVTM, ANQGSEA. Unmatched junction bases numbered 8, after V lost 4 bases and J lost 0 bases. The CDR3 length is 16 residues. The clonotype comes from a woman in her fifties or sixties in good health and CMV-seropositive. The sample taken for sequencing was PBMCs. The V gene is TRBV29-1, the J gene TRBJ2-2; 7 nucleotides align to TRBD1. CDR3 region: CSVVLLTGANTGELFF. The CDR3 DNA sequence: TGCAGCGTTGTCTTACTAACAGGGGCGAACACCGGGGAGCTGTTTTTT.